The rows below give T cell receptor beta chains drawn from one sample of a study of shared clonotypes between healthy human individuals. The protocol was immunoSEQ multiplex PCR, while the TCRdb copy is restricted to in-frame clones and leaves out a portion. Of about 1.9 million clones listed, just under 95% are singletons. The specimen sequenced was naive CD8+ T cells from PBMCs. Receptors originate from a man aged 18 to 30 in good health. Some clones in this sample may be carry-over from other donors' samples. CDR3s include the opening cysteine and the closing phenylalanine or tryptophan. The D gene is left open where the match is weak. Clone size is not always given. Where it is, it says once, few, many or a class for expanded clones.

CDR3 protein: CASSLGNQYGYTF
CDR3 DNA: TGTGCCAGCAGCTTGGGCAATCAATATGGCTACACCTTC
D gene: -
CDR3 length: 13
clone size: -
V gene: TRBV5-6
J gene: TRBJ1-2

CDR3 protein: CASSQVQGGETQYF
CDR3 DNA: TGTGCCAGCAGTCAGGTCCAGGGGGGAGAGACCCAGTACTTC
D gene: -
CDR3 length: 14
clone size: -
V gene: TRBV27
J gene: TRBJ2-5

CDR3 protein: CASSLFRGTEAFF
CDR3 DNA: TGTGCCAGCAGTTTATTCCGAGGGACTGAAGCTTTCTTT
D gene: -
CDR3 length: 13
clone size: -
V gene: TRBV28
J gene: TRBJ1-1

CDR3 protein: CASSLKWDTQYF
CDR3 DNA: TGTGCCAGCAGCTTAAAGTGGGATACGCAGTATTTT
D gene: -
CDR3 length: 12
clone size: -
V gene: TRBV5-6
J gene: TRBJ2-3

CDR3 protein: CASSRTRVTEAFF
CDR3 DNA: TGTGCCAGCAGCCGGACGAGAGTCACTGAAGCTTTCTTT
D gene: -
CDR3 length: 13
clone size: -
V gene: TRBV27
J gene: TRBJ1-1

CDR3 protein: CASSMPNKPYEQYF
CDR3 DNA: TGTGCCAGTAGTATGCCGAACAAGCCCTACGAGCAGTACTTC
D gene: -
CDR3 length: 14
clone size: once
V gene: TRBV19
J gene: TRBJ2-7

CDR3 protein: CASSSGTGDAGTYEQYF
CDR3 DNA: TGTGCCAGCAGTTCCGGGACAGGGGACGCGGGAACGTACGAGCAGTACTTC
D gene: TRBD1
CDR3 length: 17
clone size: -
V gene: TRBV27
J gene: TRBJ2-7

CDR3 protein: CASRTGNTEAFF
CDR3 DNA: TGTGCCAGCCGGACGGGGAACACTGAAGCTTTCTTT
D gene: -
CDR3 length: 12
clone size: -
V gene: TRBV6-6
J gene: TRBJ1-1

CDR3 protein: CSVLRDADRKLFF
CDR3 DNA: TGCAGCGTGCTCCGGGACGCTGACCGAAAACTGTTTTTT
D gene: -
CDR3 length: 13
clone size: -
V gene: TRBV29-1
J gene: TRBJ1-4

CDR3 protein: CASSQWGGTDGYTF
CDR3 DNA: TGCGCCAGCAGCCAATGGGGGGGGACGGATGGCTACACCTTC
D gene: -
CDR3 length: 14
clone size: -
V gene: TRBV4-3
J gene: TRBJ1-2

CDR3 protein: CATSSHSGYTF
CDR3 DNA: TGTGCCACCAGCAGTCATAGTGGCTACACCTTC
D gene: -
CDR3 length: 11
clone size: -
V gene: TRBV15
J gene: TRBJ1-2

CDR3 protein: CASSLQGLALYNEQFF
CDR3 DNA: TGTGCCAGCAGTTTACAGGGACTAGCGTTGTACAATGAGCAGTTCTTC
D gene: TRBD2
CDR3 length: 16
clone size: -
V gene: TRBV28
J gene: TRBJ2-1

CDR3 protein: CASSSNSADFYEQYF
CDR3 DNA: TGTGCCAGCAGCTCCAACAGCGCAGATTTCTACGAGCAGTACTTC
D gene: -
CDR3 length: 15
clone size: -
V gene: TRBV7-9
J gene: TRBJ2-7

CDR3 protein: CASRHRAAGANVLTF
CDR3 DNA: TGTGCCAGCAGGCACAGGGCTGCGGGGGCCAACGTCCTGACTTTC
D gene: -
CDR3 length: 15
clone size: -
V gene: TRBV28
J gene: TRBJ2-6

CDR3 protein: CASSVETGGSAQPQHF
CDR3 DNA: TGTGCCAGCAGCGTCGAAACAGGGGGCTCGGCTCAGCCCCAGCATTTT
D gene: TRBD1
CDR3 length: 16
clone size: once
V gene: TRBV28
J gene: TRBJ1-5

CDR3 protein: CASSLLFDTGELFF
CDR3 DNA: TGTGCCAGCAGCTTATTATTCGACACCGGGGAGCTGTTTTTT
D gene: -
CDR3 length: 14
clone size: -
V gene: TRBV7-6
J gene: TRBJ2-2

CDR3 protein: CATTAGGTYNEQFF
CDR3 DNA: TGTGCCACGACTGCAGGGGGCACTTACAATGAGCAGTTCTTC
D gene: TRBD1
CDR3 length: 14
clone size: once
V gene: TRBV11-1
J gene: TRBJ2-1

CDR3 protein: CASSLVWAAGATGELFF
CDR3 DNA: TGTGCCAGCAGCTTAGTATGGGCGGCTGGCGCCACCGGGGAGCTGTTTTTT
D gene: -
CDR3 length: 17
clone size: once
V gene: TRBV7-9
J gene: TRBJ2-2

CDR3 protein: CASRSQEDFTGELFF
CDR3 DNA: TGTGCCAGCAGGAGTCAGGAAGATTTCACCGGGGAGCTGTTTTTT
D gene: -
CDR3 length: 15
clone size: -
V gene: TRBV27
J gene: TRBJ2-2

CDR3 protein: CSVAGTDTLSYEQYF
CDR3 DNA: TGCAGCGTTGCAGGGACAGACACCCTGTCCTACGAGCAGTACTTC
D gene: TRBD1
CDR3 length: 15
clone size: -
V gene: TRBV29-1
J gene: TRBJ2-7

CDR3 protein: CASSETGKSYEQYF
CDR3 DNA: TGTGCCAGTAGCGAAACGGGCAAGTCTTACGAGCAGTACTTC
D gene: -
CDR3 length: 14
clone size: -
V gene: TRBV19
J gene: TRBJ2-7

CDR3 protein: CASSQDRGRDTEAFF
CDR3 DNA: TGCGCCAGCAGCCAAGATCGGGGACGGGACACTGAAGCTTTCTTT
D gene: -
CDR3 length: 15
clone size: -
V gene: TRBV4-3
J gene: TRBJ1-1

CDR3 protein: CASSLRGGTIDLNTDTQYF
CDR3 DNA: TGTGCCAGCAGTTTACGGGGCGGGACGATAGACCTCAACACAGATACGCAGTATTTT
D gene: -
CDR3 length: 19
clone size: once
V gene: TRBV27
J gene: TRBJ2-3

CDR3 protein: CASSPGLYFGEAFF
CDR3 DNA: TGTGCCAGCAGCCCCGGCCTATACTTCGGTGAAGCTTTCTTT
D gene: -
CDR3 length: 14
clone size: -
V gene: TRBV7-9
J gene: TRBJ1-1

CDR3 protein: CASSLETGSGELFF
CDR3 DNA: TGTGCCAGCAGCCTTGAGACTGGGAGCGGGGAGCTGTTTTTT
D gene: -
CDR3 length: 14
clone size: -
V gene: TRBV7-9
J gene: TRBJ2-2

CDR3 protein: CASSAQGPTGSTEAFF
CDR3 DNA: TGTGCCAGCAGCGCACAAGGCCCCACAGGGAGCACTGAAGCTTTCTTT
D gene: -
CDR3 length: 16
clone size: -
V gene: TRBV9
J gene: TRBJ1-1

CDR3 protein: CASSGTSVNEQFF
CDR3 DNA: TGCGCCAGCAGCGGGACTAGCGTCAATGAGCAGTTCTTC
D gene: TRBD2
CDR3 length: 13
clone size: -
V gene: TRBV5-1
J gene: TRBJ2-1

CDR3 protein: CASSLAGTGSGNTIYF
CDR3 DNA: TGCGCCAGCAGCTTGGCCGGGACAGGATCCGGAAACACCATATATTTT
D gene: TRBD1
CDR3 length: 16
clone size: -
V gene: TRBV5-1
J gene: TRBJ1-3

CDR3 protein: CASSIGRDRSYEQYF
CDR3 DNA: TGTGCCAGTAGTATAGGCCGGGACAGATCCTACGAGCAGTACTTC
D gene: TRBD1
CDR3 length: 15
clone size: -
V gene: TRBV19
J gene: TRBJ2-7

CDR3 protein: CASSRLYTGELFF
CDR3 DNA: TGTGCCAGCAGCAGGCTGTACACCGGGGAGCTGTTTTTT
D gene: -
CDR3 length: 13
clone size: few
V gene: TRBV27
J gene: TRBJ2-2

CDR3 protein: CASSLGPFTDTQYF
CDR3 DNA: TGTGCCAGCAGCTTAGGACCCTTCACAGATACGCAGTATTTT
D gene: -
CDR3 length: 14
clone size: -
V gene: TRBV11-2
J gene: TRBJ2-3

CDR3 protein: CASLVTGEGTEAFF
CDR3 DNA: TGTGCCAGCCTAGTCACAGGGGAGGGGACTGAAGCTTTCTTT
D gene: TRBD1
CDR3 length: 14
clone size: -
V gene: TRBV28
J gene: TRBJ1-1

CDR3 protein: CASSYSPGGETQYF
CDR3 DNA: TGTGCCAGCAGTTACTCGCCAGGGGGAGAGACCCAGTACTTC
D gene: TRBD1
CDR3 length: 14
clone size: few
V gene: TRBV6-6
J gene: TRBJ2-5

CDR3 protein: CATSTPADSPDTQYF
CDR3 DNA: TGTGCCACCAGCACCCCCGCGGACAGTCCAGATACGCAGTATTTT
D gene: -
CDR3 length: 15
clone size: -
V gene: TRBV15
J gene: TRBJ2-3

CDR3 protein: CASSLGPTGENIQYF
CDR3 DNA: TGCGCCAGCAGCTTGGGTCCCACCGGGGAAAACATTCAGTACTTC
D gene: -
CDR3 length: 15
clone size: -
V gene: TRBV5-1
J gene: TRBJ2-4

CDR3 protein: CATRPRGDTEAFF
CDR3 DNA: TGTGCCACCCGGCCAAGGGGAGACACTGAAGCTTTCTTT
D gene: -
CDR3 length: 13
clone size: -
V gene: TRBV15
J gene: TRBJ1-1

CDR3 protein: CASSLPGTTYGYTF
CDR3 DNA: TGTGCCAGCAGCTTACCTGGGACAACCTATGGCTACACCTTC
D gene: -
CDR3 length: 14
clone size: -
V gene: TRBV11-2
J gene: TRBJ1-2

CDR3 protein: CASSLRRGLYEQYF
CDR3 DNA: TGTGCCAGCAGCTTGAGGAGGGGCCTCTACGAGCAGTACTTC
D gene: -
CDR3 length: 14
clone size: once
V gene: TRBV7-2
J gene: TRBJ2-7

CDR3 protein: CASSLLKLRGQGRTQLFF
CDR3 DNA: TGTGCCAGCAGCTTACTAAAGTTACGAGGACAGGGGCGCACTCAACTGTTTTTT
D gene: TRBD1
CDR3 length: 18
clone size: once
V gene: TRBV7-9
J gene: TRBJ1-4

CDR3 protein: CSAEGTSGTGELFF
CDR3 DNA: TGCAGCGCCGAGGGGACTAGCGGGACCGGGGAGCTGTTTTTT
D gene: TRBD2
CDR3 length: 14
clone size: -
V gene: TRBV29-1
J gene: TRBJ2-2

CDR3 protein: CASSLGLPNNEQFF
CDR3 DNA: TGTGCCAGCAGCTTAGGCCTTCCGAACAATGAGCAGTTCTTC
D gene: -
CDR3 length: 14
clone size: -
V gene: TRBV7-3
J gene: TRBJ2-1

CDR3 protein: CASRAWEDTSYEQYF
CDR3 DNA: TGTGCCAGTAGGGCTTGGGAGGACACGTCCTACGAGCAGTACTTC
D gene: -
CDR3 length: 15
clone size: -
V gene: TRBV19
J gene: TRBJ2-7

CDR3 protein: CASSVAGTPPTDTQYF
CDR3 DNA: TGTGCCAGCAGCGTAGCCGGGACTCCCCCCACAGATACGCAGTATTTT
D gene: -
CDR3 length: 16
clone size: -
V gene: TRBV9
J gene: TRBJ2-3

CDR3 protein: CATSMTSGSADTQYF
CDR3 DNA: TGTGCCACCAGCATGACTAGCGGGAGCGCAGATACGCAGTATTTT
D gene: TRBD2
CDR3 length: 15
clone size: -
V gene: TRBV15
J gene: TRBJ2-3

CDR3 protein: CASTLNGVHEQFF
CDR3 DNA: TGTGCCAGCACCCTAAATGGGGTCCATGAGCAGTTCTTC
D gene: -
CDR3 length: 13
clone size: -
V gene: TRBV27
J gene: TRBJ2-1

CDR3 protein: CASSSLTGSSYEQYF
CDR3 DNA: TGTGCCAGTAGTAGCCTGACAGGGAGCTCCTACGAGCAGTACTTC
D gene: TRBD1
CDR3 length: 15
clone size: once
V gene: TRBV19
J gene: TRBJ2-7

CDR3 protein: CASSIDRGGYNEQFF
CDR3 DNA: TGTGCCAGTAGTATCGATCGCGGCGGATACAATGAGCAGTTCTTC
D gene: -
CDR3 length: 15
clone size: -
V gene: TRBV19
J gene: TRBJ2-1

CDR3 protein: CARSYDSLQPQHF
CDR3 DNA: TGTGCCAGAAGCTACGACAGTCTCCAGCCCCAGCATTTT
D gene: -
CDR3 length: 13
clone size: few
V gene: TRBV7-5
J gene: TRBJ1-5

CDR3 protein: CASSPRVGTGELFF
CDR3 DNA: TGTGCCAGCAGCCCCCGGGTGGGGACCGGGGAGCTGTTTTTT
D gene: -
CDR3 length: 14
clone size: -
V gene: TRBV9
J gene: TRBJ2-2

CDR3 protein: CASSLAVGLNEQFF
CDR3 DNA: TGTGCCAGCAGCTTAGCTGTGGGACTGAATGAGCAGTTCTTC
D gene: -
CDR3 length: 14
clone size: -
V gene: TRBV7-9
J gene: TRBJ2-1

CDR3 protein: CSVEDLQANSYEQYF
CDR3 DNA: TGCAGCGTTGAAGATTTACAGGCGAACTCCTACGAGCAGTACTTC
D gene: -
CDR3 length: 15
clone size: -
V gene: TRBV29-1
J gene: TRBJ2-7